Each of the 14 T cell receptor beta chains below was sequenced from the same sample in a study of CD8+CD57+ T cells in acquired aplastic anemia. For sequencing, patients were chosen who had shown expansion of CD8+CD57+ cells by flow cytometry. Genomic DNA, serving as template, underwent TCR beta VDJ and CDR3 profiling. MiXCR was run by TCRdb on the reads, yielding one entry per CDR3 protein. Here the sample spans around 500,000 distinct CDR3 sequences, roughly a third being singletons. The sequencing input was sorted CD4+, CD8+, or CD8+CD57+ T cells (not recorded which) from PBMCs. The receptor source for this set is a human donor with aplastic anemia.

This clonotype was observed at least ten times. The V and J genes are TRBV2 and TRBJ2-7; no firm D call. The CDR3 covers 13 residues. Germline V gives CDR1 SNHLY, CDR2 FYNNEI. The germline V and J ends were trimmed by 2 bases and 3 bases, with 8 bases remaining between them. CDR3 residues: CASSETRIYEQYF. DNA of the CDR3: TGTGCCAGCAGTGAAACAAGGATCTACGAGCAGTACTTC.

This clonotype has more than one count but fewer than ten. The J gene is TRBJ1-1, the V gene TRBV20-1; no clear D gene. CDR1 and CDR2 (germline): DFQATT, SNEGSKA (reference sequence). Trimming cost V 1 base and J 1 base, with 10 bases left between them. CDR3 length: 14 residues. In DNA, the CDR3 is TGCAGTGCTAGAGGTTGGGGAAGGAACACTGAAGCTTTCTTT. It is translated as CSARGWGRNTEAFF.

This clonotype was seen only a few times. The chain links TRBV19 to TRBJ1-2; tentatively, D is TRBD1 (6 bases). Germline values: CDR1 LNHDA, CDR2 SQIVND (reference sequence). Trimming stripped 3 bases from V and 6 bases from J, with 14 bases between. The CDR3 runs to 14 residues. CDR3 protein: CASSIERQAHGYTF. As DNA, the CDR3 is TGTGCCAGTAGTATCGAACGACAGGCTCATGGCTACACCTTC.

This clonotype was recorded a few times. The CDR3 sequence: CAISGGGASYEQYF. The CDR3, as DNA: TGTGCCATCAGTGGCGGGGGGGCTTCCTACGAGCAGTACTTC. J is TRBJ2-7 and V is TRBV10-3; 9 bases line up with TRBD2. The V gene end was trimmed by 4 bases and the J gene end by 1 base; junction bases not matched to a gene: 2. CDR3 size: 14 residues. CDR1 and CDR2 (germline): ENHRY, SYGVKD.

Note on this clonotype: A read error is possible here, since a much larger clone lies one base away. This sequence joins TRBV20-1 and TRBJ2-6, with a weak D call TRBD1 (5 bases). With 2 bases removed from V and 0 bases from J, the gap between germline ends came to 8 bases. Germline values: CDR1 DFQATT, CDR2 SNEGSKA (reference sequence). CDR3 length equals 15 residues. CDR3 sequence: CSARPDNSGANVLTF. The CDR3 nucleotides read TGCAGTGCTAGACCGGACAACTCTGGGGCCAACGTCCTGACTTTC.

Points on this clonotype: The junction and the germline gene differ at one end; a read error may be behind it. The genes are TRBV10-3 and TRBJ2-5, with unresolved D. The CDR3 has 16 residues. Looked up from germline, CDR1 is ENHRY and CDR2 is SYGVKD. The CDR3 nucleotides are TGTGCCAGCAGTTTAGCCCTTTGGGGAAAGGAAGAGACCCAGTACTTC. Its protein is CASSLALWGKEETQYF.

This clonotype has only a few counts. The CDR3 loop reads CASSDERGYSNQPQHF. CDR3 nucleotides: TGTGCCAGCAGTGACGAGAGGGGATATAGCAATCAGCCCCAGCATTTT. The chain recombines TRBV2 with TRBJ1-5, with D tentatively TRBD1 (5 bases). Germline-derived CDR1 and CDR2 are SNHLY and FYNNEI. V lost 3 bases and J lost 0, with 12 bases in between. This CDR3 has 16 amino acids.

At least ten counts were recorded for this clonotype. The chain carries TRBV6-5 and TRBJ1-2; a possible D gene is TRBD1 (5 bases). Trimming cost V 4 bases and J 5 bases, with 11 bases left between them. CDR3 size: 13 residues. Germline CDR1 is MNHEY and CDR2 is SVGAGI. Here the CDR3 DNA reads TGTGCCAGCAGTTCGTCGGGGCGATATGGCTACACCTTC. As protein: CASSSSGRYGYTF.

The chain combines TRBV11-2 with TRBJ1-1; D gene unclear. Germline values: CDR1 SGHAT, CDR2 FQNNGV. V lost 5 bases to trimming and J lost 1 base, with 14 bases between them. This CDR3 spans 15 amino acids. The CDR3, as DNA: TGTGCCAGCAGCGTAGCCCCGGAATGGAACACTGAAGCTTTCTTT. The encoded protein is CASSVAPEWNTEAFF.

CDR3 region: CRYGRADYEQYF. In DNA form, the CDR3 reads TGCAGGTACGGCAGGGCAGACTACGAGCAGTACTTC. The chain uses TRBV20-1 and TRBJ2-7, with D perhaps matching TRBD1 (5 bases). Germline V gene data show CDR1 as DFQATT and CDR2 as SNEGSKA (reference sequence). The CDR3 runs to 12 residues.

This clonotype was seen repeatedly, ten times or more. The chain links TRBV7-6 to TRBJ2-6; D remains unclear. Germline CDR1 reads SGHVS; CDR2 reads FNYEAQ. The CDR3 length is 13 residues. Trimming removed 6 bases from V and 4 bases from J, with 7 bases in between. Here the CDR3 reads CASSRPGANVLTF. The CDR3 DNA reads TGTGCCAGCAGTCGGCCCGGGGCCAACGTCCTGACTTTC.

Of note for this clonotype: One base away lies a much larger clone, so this may be a sequencing read error. The V gene is TRBV19, the J gene TRBJ1-1; possible D gene TRBD1, 5 bases. Germline assignment: CDR1 LNHDA and CDR2 SQIVND (reference sequence). The CDR3 length is 14 residues. DNA of the CDR3: TGTCCCAGTAGTAGGTTGCAGGGTGACACTGAAGCTTTCTTT. This translates into CPSSRLQGDTEAFF.

The rearrangement joins TRBV12-3 or TRBV12-4 to TRBJ1-2; 10 bases line up with TRBD1. Unmatched junction bases numbered 9, after V lost 4 bases and J lost 4 bases. The CDR3 loop spans 16 amino acids. The CDR3 DNA follows: TGTGCCAGCAGTTCGTTCGGGGGACAGGGGATCTATGGCTACACCTTC. It encodes CASSSFGGQGIYGYTF.

CDR3: CASSNATGGIANYGYTF. For the CDR3, the DNA is TGTGCCAGTAGTAACGCGACAGGGGGCATAGCTAACTATGGCTACACCTTC. The chain employs TRBV19 and TRBJ1-2, with TRBD1 identical over 10 bases. V shed 4 bases, J shed 0 bases, and the junction held 8 bases outside the gene matches. The CDR3 has 17 amino acids. Germline assignment: CDR1 LNHDA and CDR2 SQIVND (reference sequence). The complete variable domain, with remaining parts taken from reference TRBV19 and TRBJ1-2, reads DGGITQSPKYLFRKEGQNVTLSCEQNLNHDAMYWYRQDPGQGLRLIYYSQIVNDFQKGDIAEGYSVSREKKESFPLTVTSAQKNPTAFYLCASSNATGGIANYGYTFGSGTRLTVV.